The 5 T cell receptor beta chains reported below all come from one sample, sequenced in a study of T cell responses to AZD1222 COVID-19 vaccine. Libraries were prepared by immunoSEQ multiplex PCR; TCRdb keeps only in-frame clonotypes and omits some of them. The sample holds 90,000 to 150,000 clones; approximately 90% are singletons and the top ten take about 2.5%. The input for sequencing was peripheral blood, taken 28 days after the second AZD1222 dose. The receptors here all came from an adult who received the AZD1222 COVID-19 vaccine.

This CDR3 reads CASSRQSYDYEQYF. The CDR3 DNA is TGTGCCAGCAGCCGTCAGTCGTATGACTACGAGCAGTACTTC. The V call is TRBV6-5, the J call TRBJ2-7; no clear D. This CDR3 has 14 amino acids. Trimming stripped 6 bases from V and 3 bases from J, with 15 bases between. Germline V gives CDR1 MNHEY, CDR2 SVGAGI.

The chain couples TRBV6-1 to TRBJ2-1; 14 bases are shared with TRBD2. Germline V gene sequence: CDR1 MNHNS, CDR2 SASEGT. With 4 bases clipped from V and 2 bases from J, the junction kept 4 bases outside the gene matches. The CDR3 loop spans 17 amino acids. The DNA for the CDR3 is TGTGCCAGCAGTGGCCCGGGACTAGCGGGGGCCTACAATGAGCAGTTCTTC. Protein: CASSGPGLAGAYNEQFF.

The chain employs TRBV19 and TRBJ2-2, with 9 bases identical to TRBD2. V dropped 6 bases and J dropped 6; count of bases not matched to a gene: 5. The V gene's germline CDR1 is LNHDA and CDR2 SQIVND (reference sequence). The CDR3 consists of 14 residues. The CDR3 reads CASSGVAGAGELFF. The CDR3 DNA follows: TGTGCCAGTAGCGGAGTAGCGGGGGCCGGGGAGCTGTTTTTT.

This clone was detected only once. The chain has TRBV28 and TRBJ1-5, with a possible D match to TRBD1 (5 bases). Per germline, CDR1 MDHEN and CDR2 SYDVKM. V gave up 11 bases and J gave up 2 bases, with 16 bases separating them. The CDR3 runs to 14 residues. The CDR3 sequence is CAVSGTLGNQPQHF. CDR3 in DNA: TGTGCCGTTTCCGGGACGCTGGGCAATCAGCCCCAGCATTTT.

The chain uses TRBV6-1 and TRBJ1-1; 7 positions agree with TRBD1. This CDR3 is 16 amino acids long. Germline CDR1 is MNHNS and CDR2 is SASEGT. With V trimmed by 4 bases and J by 1 base, 9 bases remained unmatched. The CDR3: CASSGRGRQGNTEAFF. Written as DNA, the CDR3 is TGTGCCAGCAGTGGAAGGGGCCGACAGGGGAACACTGAAGCTTTCTTT.